The 25 T cell receptor beta chains presented below share a single source sample, sequenced in a study of blood T cells in healthy people across ages. PCR was performed a second time for roughly 7 to 12 cycles using a sample-barcoded 5' primer and a J-beta primer mix. Via MiXCR, TCRdb re-called the 5' RACE reads, giving one row per CDR3 protein. This table has fewer than 650,000 distinct CDR3 sequences, over 25% appearing once. The sample was also reused in another study, on T cells of mothers and their children.

Sequenced material: blood. These receptors all come from a boy aged 2 to 10 in good health.

The chain employs TRBV4-2 and TRBJ2-1; TRBD1 matches at 7 bases. The germline gives CDR1 LGHNA, CDR2 YNFKEQ. The CDR3 runs to 17 residues. The V segment lost 3 bases and the J segment 0 bases; nucleotides outside the gene matches: 8. In DNA, the CDR3 is TGTGCCAGCAGCCAGACTTCAGGGGGTTTCTCCTACAATGAGCAGTTCTTC. Translated, it gives CASSQTSGGFSYNEQFF.

The chain recombines TRBV20-1 with TRBJ2-3; D unresolved. V lost 4 bases and J 7 bases, leaving 9 bases between the germline ends. Germline CDR1 and CDR2: DFQATT and SNEGSKA (reference sequence). The CDR3 runs 11 residues. CDR3 DNA: TGCAGTGCTAATCCAGGCCATACGCAGTATTTT. This sequence encodes CSANPGHTQYF.

The rearrangement joins TRBV20-1 to TRBJ1-2, with TRBD1 as a possible D gene (5 bases). This CDR3 region has 15 residues. Trimming pared 3 bases from V and 2 bases from J, leaving 16 bases between. Germline V gene lookup returns CDR1 DFQATT and CDR2 SNEGSKA (reference sequence). CDR3 loop: CSARGQGGENYGYTF. CDR3 DNA: TGCAGTGCTAGGGGGCAGGGCGGAGAGAACTATGGCTACACCTTC.

The gene calls are TRBV15 and TRBJ2-3; D call uncertain. The CDR3 length is 14 residues. The germline CDR1 and CDR2 sequences are LNHNV and YYDKDF (reference sequence). The V end was cut by 6 bases, the J end by 0 bases, with 10 bases between. In nucleotides, the CDR3 is TGTGCCACCAGTAACCCCTCTAGCACAGATACGCAGTATTTT. As protein: CATSNPSSTDTQYF. The full variable domain, with the rest looked up from reference TRBV15 and TRBJ2-3, is DAMVIQNPRYQVTQFGKPVTLSCSQTLNHNVMYWYQQKSSQAPKLLFHYYDKDFNNEADTPDNFQSRRPNTSFCFLDIRSPGLGDTAMYLCATSNPSSTDTQYFGPGTRLTVL.

This clonotype was seen a handful of times. CDR3 region: CASSQVFAGFSYNEQFF. Written as DNA, the CDR3 is TGCGCCAGCAGCCAAGTTTTCGCGGGTTTCTCCTACAATGAGCAGTTCTTC. The V gene is TRBV4-3, the J gene TRBJ2-1, with a weak D call TRBD2 (5 bases). This CDR3 spans 17 amino acids. Germline CDR1 reads LGHNA; CDR2 reads YSLEER. Trimming stripped 1 base from V and 0 bases from J, with 13 bases between.

The V call is TRBV18, the J call TRBJ2-2, with a tentative D call TRBD2 (6 bases). CDR3 size: 15 residues. Trimming removed 6 bases at V and 0 bases at J, with 11 bases between. CDR1 is KGHSH, CDR2 LQKENI, per germline. The chain's CDR3 is CASSAGQSNTGELFF. CDR3 DNA sequence: TGTGCCAGCTCGGCGGGGCAGTCGAACACCGGGGAGCTGTTTTTT.

The chain uses TRBV7-7 and TRBJ2-5; 9 nucleotides match TRBD2. V dropped 11 bases and J dropped 3; count of bases not matched to a gene: 7. This CDR3 contains 13 residues. The germline V gene encodes CDR1 SSHAT and CDR2 FNYEAQ (reference sequence). CDR3 sequence reads: CAAGGATEETQYF. As DNA, the CDR3 is TGTGCCGCGGGGGGGGCGACAGAAGAGACCCAGTACTTC. Complete variable domain (other parts from reference TRBV7-7 and TRBJ2-5): GAGVSQSPRYKVTKRGQDVTLRCDPISSHATLYWYQQALGQGPEFLTYFNYEAQPDKSGLPSDRFSAERPEGSISTLTIQRTEQRDSAMYRCAAGGATEETQYFGPGTRLLVL.

This clonotype was seen more than once but under ten times. The chain's CDR3 is CASSQDSRRGYTGELFF. The CDR3 DNA reads as TGTGCCAGCAGCCAAGATTCTAGGCGGGGGTACACCGGGGAGCTGTTTTTT. The chain has TRBV4-2 and TRBJ2-2; 7 bases agree with TRBD2. This CDR3 is 17 amino acids long. V lost 0 bases, J lost 3 bases, and 7 bases stayed unmatched. Germline CDR1 reads LGHNA; CDR2 reads YNFKEQ.

The J gene is TRBJ2-2, the V gene TRBV5-1; 15 bases map to TRBD2. The CDR3 is 17 residues long. The germline V gene has CDR1 SGHRS and CDR2 YFSETQ. V was pared by 4 bases and J by 4 bases, with 5 bases of the junction left unmatched. CDR3 amino acids: CASSGTSGRIPTGELFF. The CDR3 DNA sequence: TGCGCCAGCAGCGGGACTAGCGGGAGGATCCCCACCGGGGAGCTGTTTTTT.

Only one count was recorded for this clonotype. The J gene is TRBJ2-7, the V gene TRBV6-5; tentative D call: TRBD2 (5 bases). Trimming took 6 bases from V and 2 from J, leaving 20 bases between them. The CDR3 has 16 residues. From germline, CDR1 is MNHEY and CDR2 SVGAGI. The CDR3 loop is CASSSGVLGVTYEQYF. CDR3 DNA: TGTGCCAGCAGCTCCGGAGTTCTCGGGGTAACCTACGAGCAGTACTTC.

The CDR3 loop is CASSLVWQGGYEQYF. The CDR3 nucleotides are TGTGCCAGCAGCTTAGTCTGGCAGGGGGGCTACGAGCAGTACTTC. The rearrangement links TRBV11-2 to TRBJ2-7; maybe TRBD1 (7 bases). V gave up 1 base and J gave up 3 bases, with 13 bases separating them. Germline CDR1 SGHAT, CDR2 FQNNGV. The length of the CDR3 is 15 residues.

In its sample, this clonotype was seen a few times. The gene calls are TRBV14 and TRBJ2-3; perhaps TRBD2 as D (6 bases). Germline values: CDR1 SGHDN, CDR2 FVKESK. The CDR3 runs 16 residues. The germline V and J ends were trimmed by 1 base and 3 bases, with 14 bases remaining between them. CDR3 DNA sequence: TGTGCCAGCAGCCAAGCAATAGCGGTCCAGACAGATACGCAGTATTTT. Its protein is CASSQAIAVQTDTQYF.

The genes are TRBV9 and TRBJ1-1; possible D gene TRBD1, 6 bases. V lost 4 bases and J 1 base, leaving 11 bases between the germline ends. The CDR3 length is 14 residues. CDR1 SGDLS and CDR2 YYNGEE come from the germline V gene. CDR3 region: CASSPRTANTEAFF. In DNA, the CDR3 is TGTGCCAGCAGCCCGCGGACAGCGAACACTGAAGCTTTCTTT.

J is TRBJ2-7 and V is TRBV2; 10 nucleotides agree with TRBD2. The J call could be wrong; TRBJ2-1 is a better fit for the DNA end. Germline-derived CDR1 and CDR2 are SNHLY and FYNNEI. The length of the CDR3 is 17 residues. The CDR3 is CASSSSRRAGGQVEQFF. The CDR3 DNA is TGTGCCAGCAGTTCAAGCCGGCGAGCGGGGGGGCAGGTTGAGCAGTTCTTC.

This clonotype was found a few times. This chain uses TRBV29-1 with TRBJ1-2; 10 bases map to TRBD1. V shed 5 bases and J 6 bases; nucleotides not matched to a gene: 3. Germline V gene sequence: CDR1 SQVTM, CDR2 ANQGSEA. This CDR3 is built from 12 residues. The CDR3 is CSVRGTGDGYTF. The DNA for the CDR3 is TGCAGCGTTCGAGGGACAGGGGATGGCTACACCTTC.

The genes are TRBV4-3 and TRBJ2-7; D is perhaps TRBD2 (5 bases). V was shortened by 0 bases and J by 6 bases, with 18 bases between the two germline ends. Germline V gives CDR1 LGHNA, CDR2 YSLEER. This CDR3 spans 16 amino acids. The CDR3 protein is CASSQDNSGVPREQYF. The DNA for the CDR3 is TGCGCCAGCAGCCAAGATAACAGCGGAGTTCCGCGCGAGCAGTACTTC.

The chain links TRBV29-1 to TRBJ2-1; 7 bases are a match to TRBD2. The J call could be wrong; TRBJ2-5 is a better fit for the DNA end. Germline assignment: CDR1 SQVTM and CDR2 ANQGSEA. There are 13 residues in the CDR3. The CDR3 bases are TGCAGCGTTGAAGTGGGGAGGGGCGAGACCCAGTACTTC. It translates to CSVEVGRGETQYF.

The V and J genes are TRBV18 and TRBJ2-5; no definite D call. V shed 3 bases and J shed 5 bases, with 13 bases lying between them. This CDR3 region has 14 residues. Germline values: CDR1 KGHSH, CDR2 LQKENI. CDR3 in DNA: TGTGCCAGCTCACCCGGGTCAGGCCGGGAGACCCAGTACTTC. As protein: CASSPGSGRETQYF.

CDR3 residues: CSASATSRAYEQYF. The CDR3 bases are TGCAGTGCTAGTGCGACTAGTAGAGCATACGAGCAGTACTTC. The gene calls are TRBV20-1 and TRBJ2-5, with D possibly being TRBD2 (6 bases). Matching the DNA end better, TRBJ2-7 makes the J call doubtful. The CDR3 sequence is 14 residues long. CDR1 DFQATT and CDR2 SNEGSKA come from the germline V gene (reference sequence).

V is TRBV5-5 and J is TRBJ2-1, with 9 bases matching TRBD1. The end of the DNA aligns better with TRBJ2-7, so the J call may be wrong. This CDR3 comprises 15 residues. The germline V gene encodes CDR1 SGHKS and CDR2 YYEKEE (reference sequence). The CDR3 bases are TGTGCCAGCAGCCGATGGGGACAGGGCACCTACGAGCAGTACTTC. Its protein is CASSRWGQGTYEQYF.

This chain uses TRBV12-3 or TRBV12-4 with TRBJ2-1; D call uncertain. V shed 3 bases and J shed 5 bases, with 5 bases lying between them. The CDR3 consists of 12 residues. The CDR3 DNA follows: TGTGCCAGCAGTTTCTGGGACAATGAGCAGTTCTTC. Amino acids: CASSFWDNEQFF.

The chain combines TRBV3-1 with TRBJ2-5; 9 bases fit TRBD2. The end of the DNA is better explained by TRBJ2-1, so the J call may be wrong. Looked up from germline, CDR1 is LGHDT and CDR2 is YNNKEL (reference sequence). The CDR3 consists of 16 residues. The chain's CDR3 is CASSQIAGVGDNEQFF. The CDR3 nucleotides read TGTGCCAGCAGCCAGATAGCGGGGGTGGGAGACAATGAGCAGTTCTTC.

This chain connects TRBV11-1 to TRBJ2-5, with 10 bases fitting TRBD2. The CDR3 length is 20 residues. The trim removed 0 bases at V and 0 bases at J, leaving 13 bases unmatched. Germline loops: CDR1 SGHAT, CDR2 FQDESV (reference sequence). The CDR3 loop is CASSLAGTSGISMYQETQYF. In DNA form, the CDR3 reads TGTGCCAGCAGCTTAGCGGGAACTAGCGGGATATCGATGTACCAAGAGACCCAGTACTTC. Full variable domain (rest looked up from reference TRBV11-1 and TRBJ2-5): EAEVAQSPRYKITEKSQAVAFWCDPISGHATLYWYRQILGQGPELLVQFQDESVVDDSQLPKDRFSAERLKGVDSTLKIQPAELGDSAMYLCASSLAGTSGISMYQETQYFGPGTRLLVL.

This clonotype came up a few times. This chain links TRBV10-3 with TRBJ1-4, with D perhaps TRBD1 (6 bases). Germline V CDR1 and CDR2: ENHRY, SYGVKD. The CDR3 runs 15 residues. V lost 0 bases to trimming and J lost 7 bases, with 12 bases between them. In nucleotides, the CDR3 is TGTGCCATCAGTGAGTCTTACACAGGGTTTGAAAAACTGTTTTTT. Amino acid sequence: CAISESYTGFEKLFF.

This clonotype appeared a few times. The chain uses TRBV6-2 or TRBV6-3 and TRBJ2-1; TRBD2 aligns across 8 bases. V lost 6 bases to trimming and J lost 2 bases; unmatched junction nucleotides: 9. The CDR3 is 16 amino acids. The germline V gene has CDR1 MNHEY and CDR2 SVGEGT. The CDR3 spells CASRPTIAGPYNEQFF. The CDR3 region has the DNA TGTGCCAGCAGACCAACCATAGCGGGACCCTACAATGAGCAGTTCTTC.